The 17 T cell receptor beta chains below come from one sample, sequenced in a study of T cells in Graves' hyperthyroidism and ophthalmopathy. What was amplified from RNA transcripts were TCR beta CDR3 regions. Researchers ran a first-round RT-PCR on the TCR CDR3 using the HTBI primer set. One entry per CDR3 protein results from TCRdb running MiXCR on the multiplex PCR reads. There are 500,000 to 800,000 distinct CDR3 sequences in the sample; about 45% occur only once, and approximately 6.8% lies in the top ten. The specimen was peripheral blood or thyroid tissue (not recorded which). These receptor sequences come from an adult man with Graves' disease, either hyperthyroidism or ophthalmopathy (not recorded which).

V usage is TRBV20-1 and J usage is TRBJ2-7; tentatively, D is TRBD1 or TRBD2 (5 bases each). Germline values: CDR1 DFQATT, CDR2 SNEGSKA (reference sequence). This CDR3 is 11 amino acids long. Here the CDR3 reads CTSTRGDEQYF. The CDR3 coding sequence is TGCACCAGCACGAGGGGCGACGAGCAGTACTTC.

In this sample, this clonotype turned up many times. The rearrangement links TRBV7-9 to TRBJ1-3; no definite D call. Trimming stripped 4 bases from V and 13 bases from J, with 14 bases between. Germline V gene data show CDR1 as SEHNR and CDR2 as FQNEAQ (reference sequence). The CDR3 contains 12 residues. CDR3 bases: TGTGCCAGCAGCTCAACGGGCCCTGTTATATATTTT. Translation gives CASSSTGPVIYF. Combining the CDR3 with reference TRBV7-9 and TRBJ1-3 gives the whole variable domain DTGVSQNPRHKITKRGQNVTFRCDPISEHNRLYWYRQTLGQGPEFLTYFQNEAQLEKSRLLSDRFSAERPKGSFSTLEIQRTEQGDSAMYLCASSSTGPVIYFGEGSWLTVV.

This clonotype was counted between two and nine times. The chain combines TRBV5-1 with TRBJ1-1; a weak D match, TRBD1 (5 bases). The V end was cut by 0 bases, the J end by 4 bases, with 13 bases between. The germline V gene has CDR1 SGHRS and CDR2 YFSETQ. The CDR3 has 15 amino acids. The chain's CDR3 is CASSLELGVSTEAFF. In DNA, the CDR3 is TGCGCCAGCAGCTTGGAGCTGGGGGTTAGCACTGAAGCTTTCTTT.

This clonotype appeared many times. The genes are TRBV10-2 and TRBJ1-5; D gene uncertain. Germline values: CDR1 WSHSY, CDR2 SAAADI. Trimming removed 3 bases at V and 9 bases at J, with 12 bases between. The CDR3 loop spans 13 amino acids. Here the CDR3 reads CASSDPTDRPQHF. The CDR3 DNA follows: TGCGCCAGCAGTGACCCCACGGATAGGCCCCAGCATTTT.

The chain carries TRBV5-1 and TRBJ1-3; a weak D match, TRBD1 (5 bases). V was clipped by 0 bases and J by 4 bases, with 11 bases between them. CDR3 length equals 15 residues. Germline lookup yields CDR1 SGHRS and CDR2 YFSETQ. The CDR3 loop reads CASSLGQSLGNTIYF. The CDR3 nucleotides are TGCGCCAGCAGCTTGGGACAGAGTTTAGGAAACACCATATATTTT.

The V gene is TRBV20-1, the J gene TRBJ1-1; D possibly corresponds to TRBD1 (5 bases). The CDR3 length is 13 residues. Trimming left V 0 bases short and J 5 bases short, with 10 bases between. Germline assignment: CDR1 DFQATT and CDR2 SNEGSKA (reference sequence). CDR3 coding DNA: TGCAGTGCTAGAGACTGGGGACGGACTGAAGCTTTCTTT. Translation gives CSARDWGRTEAFF.

This clonotype occurred many times. This chain joins TRBV29-1 and TRBJ2-2; D might be TRBD2 (6 bases). Germline V gene data show CDR1 as SQVTM and CDR2 as ANQGSEA. The CDR3 totals 14 residues. Between the trimmed V and J ends, which lost 2 bases and 5 bases, there was a span of 12 bases. The CDR3 DNA follows: TGCAGCGTTGAACGGGGGAGGAGGACCGGGGAGCTGTTTTTT. Its translation is CSVERGRRTGELFF.

This clonotype is a singleton in its sample. The V gene is TRBV6-1, the J gene TRBJ2-2; 12 nucleotides match TRBD1. V lost 4 bases and J lost 14; bases outside the gene matches: 8. Germline V gene lookup returns CDR1 MNHNS and CDR2 SASEGT. The CDR3 has 14 amino acids. Here the CDR3 DNA reads TGTGCCAGCAGTGTGGGACAGGGGGCCGGGAAACTGTTTTTT. This translates into CASSVGQGAGKLFF.

This clonotype has a handful of counts. The chain links TRBV9 to TRBJ2-2; D is perhaps TRBD2 (6 bases). The V and J ends lost 2 bases and 1 base respectively, with 9 bases between them. Germline V gene lookup returns CDR1 SGDLS and CDR2 YYNGEE. The CDR3 runs to 15 residues. CDR3 DNA: TGTGCCAGCAGCGTGGGAGGCATGAACACCGGGGAGCTGTTTTTT. It translates to CASSVGGMNTGELFF.

This clonotype was seen at least ten times. V is TRBV10-3 and J is TRBJ2-2; 7 positions agree with TRBD2. Germline V gene data show CDR1 as ENHRY and CDR2 as SYGVKD. J was trimmed by 5 bases and V by 6 bases; bases with no gene match: 9. The CDR3 extends over 15 amino acids. For the CDR3, the DNA is TGTGCCATCAGGCCAGGCGGGAGAGGAACCGGGGAGCTGTTTTTT. Translation: CAIRPGGRGTGELFF.

This clonotype was detected only a few times. This chain connects TRBV13 to TRBJ1-4, with a tentative D call TRBD1 (5 bases). Germline V lookup: CDR1 PRHDT, CDR2 FYEKMQ (reference sequence). The CDR3 runs 14 residues. Trimming removed 5 bases at V and 4 bases at J, with 11 bases between. The CDR3 here is CASSPDRNNEKLFF. The CDR3 DNA reads as TGTGCCAGCAGCCCCGACAGAAATAATGAAAAACTGTTTTTT. Using reference TRBV13 and TRBJ1-4 for the parts outside the CDR3, the full variable domain is AAGVIQSPRHLIKEKRETATLKCYPIPRHDTVYWYQQGPGQDPQFLISFYEKMQSDKGSIPDRFSAQQFSDYHSELNMSSLELGDSALYFCASSPDRNNEKLFFGSGTQLSVL.

This clonotype occurred a few times. The CDR3 DNA follows: TGTGCCAGCAGGGGGGGCCAGGTTGGCTACACCTTC. Its translation: CASRGGQVGYTF. The gene calls are TRBV7-2 and TRBJ1-2; tentatively, D is TRBD1 (6 bases). CDR1 and CDR2 from the germline V gene are SGHTA and FQGNSA. The CDR3 length is 12 residues. V lost 6 bases, J lost 7 bases, and 12 bases lay in between.

This chain links TRBV7-8 with TRBJ1-5, with TRBD1 matching 7 bases. CDR1 and CDR2 from the germline V gene are SGHVS and FQNEAQ. CDR3 length: 15 residues. The junction had 11 bases not matched to a gene; V was cut back by 5 bases and J by 7 bases. The CDR3 DNA is TGTGCCAGCAGCCGGAAGACAGGGCTGGGCCAGCCCCAGCATTTT. Amino acid sequence: CASSRKTGLGQPQHF.

Ten or more counts support this clonotype. The chain recombines TRBV20-1 with TRBJ1-4; D uncertain. The germline V gene encodes CDR1 DFQATT and CDR2 SNEGSKA (reference sequence). Trimming took 3 bases from V and 0 from J, leaving 5 bases between them. The CDR3 runs to 13 residues. The CDR3: CSARPATNEKLFF. The CDR3 DNA reads as TGCAGTGCTAGGCCAGCAACTAATGAAAAACTGTTTTTT.

This clonotype was observed a handful of times. This rearrangement joins TRBV7-2 to TRBJ2-7; 7 bases map to TRBD1. V lost 5 bases to trimming and J lost 5 bases; unmatched junction nucleotides: 12. This CDR3 comprises 15 residues. Per the germline V gene, CDR1 is SGHTA and CDR2 is FQGNSA. The CDR3, as DNA: TGTGCCAGCAGCCTAACCGGGACAGCGGTTAACGAGCAGTACTTC. This codes for CASSLTGTAVNEQYF.

With respect to this clonotype: A read error is possible here, since a much larger clone lies one base away. The V call is TRBV7-8, the J call TRBJ2-7, with D unclear. Germline V lookup: CDR1 SGHVS, CDR2 FQNEAQ. The CDR3 is 15 residues long. In DNA form, the CDR3 reads TGTGCCAGCAGTCCTAGGACGGTCGATGCCTACGAGCGGTACTTC. Translated, it gives CASSPRTVDAYERYF.

This clonotype was detected many times. The gene calls are TRBV15 and TRBJ1-4; TRBD1 might be the D (5 bases). CDR3 size: 15 residues. Germline V gene data show CDR1 as LNHNV and CDR2 as YYDKDF (reference sequence). Trimming pared 3 bases from V and 7 bases from J, leaving 15 bases between. CDR3 region: CATSSSQGTGEKLFF. Here the CDR3 DNA reads TGTGCCACCAGCAGTTCGCAGGGCACGGGTGAAAAACTGTTTTTT.